A single sample gave rise to the 10 T cell receptor beta chains below, sequenced in a study of Ad26.COV2.S vaccination and SARS-CoV-2 variants. Sequenced by immunoSEQ multiplex PCR; TCRdb stores in-frame clones only, minus some. The table records hundreds of thousands of clones, around 88% of them present only once. Treatment noted: 15 to 20 received Ad26.COV2.S at low or high dose, single or two shots; several received placebo; per-sample allocation not given. The study sampled participants on day 63 after the first vaccine or placebo injection. This sample comprised peripheral blood, obtained in a trial of Ad26.COV2.S vaccine versus placebo. The source is a person between 18 and 65 years old who received the Ad26.COV2.S COVID-19 vaccine or a placebo.

The gene calls are TRBV5-1 and TRBJ2-5; TRBD1 might be the D (5 bases). V was cut by 0 bases and J by 3 bases, with 12 bases left in between. CDR1 SGHRS and CDR2 YFSETQ come from the germline V gene. The CDR3 has 15 amino acids. This CDR3 reads CASSLGSQGEETQYF. The CDR3 DNA reads as TGCGCCAGCAGCTTGGGATCCCAGGGTGAAGAGACCCAGTACTTC. The full variable domain, with the rest looked up from reference TRBV5-1 and TRBJ2-5, is KAGVTQTPRYLIKTRGQQVTLSCSPISGHRSVSWYQQTPGQGLQFLFEYFSETQRNKGNFPGRFSGRQFSNSRSEMNVSTLELGDSALYLCASSLGSQGEETQYFGPGTRLLVL.

The rearrangement uses TRBV24-1 and TRBJ2-1; 13 nucleotides line up with TRBD2. CDR3 size: 17 residues. CDR1 is KGHDR, CDR2 SFDVKD, per germline. The V segment lost 2 bases and the J segment 8 bases; nucleotides outside the gene matches: 8. The CDR3 DNA reads TGTGCCACCAGTGATTCTGGACTAGCGGGGGTTAGGGATGAGCAGTTCTTC. Its translation: CATSDSGLAGVRDEQFF.

V usage is TRBV28 and J usage is TRBJ1-2, with D tentatively TRBD1 (6 bases). Per germline, CDR1 MDHEN and CDR2 SYDVKM. The length of the CDR3 is 16 residues. The V end was cut by 5 bases, the J end by 8 bases, with 24 bases between. CDR3: CASSLRAQRGAKGYTF. DNA of the CDR3: TGTGCCAGCAGTCTACGAGCGCAAAGGGGGGCGAAAGGCTACACCTTC.

V gene TRBV29-1 combines with J gene TRBJ1-2; 9 positions match TRBD1. V lost 0 bases and J lost 8; bases outside the gene matches: 7. The CDR3 length is 14 residues. The germline gives CDR1 SQVTM, CDR2 ANQGSEA. CDR3 coding DNA: TGCAGCGTTGAAGACCGGGACAGGGCGCGGGGCTACACCTTC. Protein sequence: CSVEDRDRARGYTF.

The chain combines TRBV13 with TRBJ1-6, with 7 bases fitting TRBD1. This CDR3 is built from 20 residues. Germline assignment: CDR1 PRHDT and CDR2 FYEKMQ (reference sequence). With V trimmed by 5 bases and J by 0 bases, 16 bases remained unmatched. The DNA of the CDR3 is TGTGCCAGCAGCAATAGCGGGGGGCAGGGGGGAAGCTCCTATAATTCACCCCTCCACTTT. Translation gives CASSNSGGQGGSSYNSPLHF.

This clone was seen a single time. CDR3 protein: CASSQSGTGADTQYF. The CDR3 DNA is TGTGCCAGCAGCCAATCTGGGACAGGGGCGGATACGCAGTATTTT. V and J are TRBV4-2 and TRBJ2-3; 10 bases align to TRBD1. After removal of 2 bases from V and 6 bases from J, the junction contained 5 bases not matched to a gene. CDR3 length: 15 amino acids. CDR1 is LGHNA, CDR2 YNFKEQ, per germline.

The V call is TRBV28, the J call TRBJ1-1; tentative D call: TRBD1 (6 bases). The CDR3 loop spans 17 amino acids. Germline V gene sequence: CDR1 MDHEN, CDR2 SYDVKM. Trimming removed 5 bases from V and 1 base from J, with 20 bases in between. The CDR3: CASSGHTGKWRNTEAFF. In DNA form, the CDR3 reads TGTGCCAGCAGTGGTCATACAGGGAAGTGGCGGAACACTGAAGCTTTCTTT.

This clone was seen a few times. The chain uses TRBV19 and TRBJ2-7, with 8 bases that match TRBD2. CDR1 LNHDA and CDR2 SQIVND come from the germline V gene (reference sequence). V shed 1 base and J 4 bases; nucleotides not matched to a gene: 3. The CDR3 runs to 14 residues. The CDR3 sequence is CASSIVGLGYEQYF. CDR3 nucleotides: TGTGCCAGTAGTATAGTGGGACTAGGGTACGAGCAGTACTTC.

The chain is built from TRBV10-3 and TRBJ2-7, with D possibly TRBD2 on 6 matching bases. There are 15 residues in the CDR3. Trimming left V 5 bases short and J 5 bases short, with 19 bases between. Germline V lookup: CDR1 ENHRY, CDR2 SYGVKD. As DNA, the CDR3 is TGTGCCATCAGTTTTGGGGAGGTAAGGGTAAACGAGCAGTACTTC. Translation: CAISFGEVRVNEQYF.

The chain carries TRBV3-1 (or the pseudogene TRBV3-2) and TRBJ2-7, with 10 bases identical to TRBD2. This CDR3 contains 17 residues. The germline V gene encodes CDR1 LGHDT and CDR2 YNNKEL (reference sequence). V was pared by 2 bases and J by 7 bases, with 14 bases of the junction left unmatched. DNA of the CDR3: TGTGCCAGCAGCCAACCTGGAAGCGGGAGGGTCGCGGGGGAGCAGTACTTC. Translating it yields CASSQPGSGRVAGEQYF.